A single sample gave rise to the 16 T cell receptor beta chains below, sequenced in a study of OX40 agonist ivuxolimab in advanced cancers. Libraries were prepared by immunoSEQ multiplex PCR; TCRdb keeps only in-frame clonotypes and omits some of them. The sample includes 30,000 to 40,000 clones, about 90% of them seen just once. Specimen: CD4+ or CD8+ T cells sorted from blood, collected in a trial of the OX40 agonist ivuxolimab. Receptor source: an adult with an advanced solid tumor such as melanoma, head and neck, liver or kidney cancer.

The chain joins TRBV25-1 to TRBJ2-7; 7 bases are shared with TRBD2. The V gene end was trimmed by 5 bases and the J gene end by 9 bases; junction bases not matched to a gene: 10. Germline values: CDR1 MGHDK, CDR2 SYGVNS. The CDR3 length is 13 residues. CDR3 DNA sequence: TGTGCCAGCAGTTCCATGGGGGGGGTGCTGCAGTACTTC. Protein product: CASSSMGGVLQYF.

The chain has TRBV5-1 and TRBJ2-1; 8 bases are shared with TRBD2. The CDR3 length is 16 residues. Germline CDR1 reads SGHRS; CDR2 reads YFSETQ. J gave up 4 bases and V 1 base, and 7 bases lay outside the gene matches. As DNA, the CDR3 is TGCGCCAGCAGCTTGACCCGCGGGGGGTCGTACAATGAGCAGTTCTTC. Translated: CASSLTRGGSYNEQFF. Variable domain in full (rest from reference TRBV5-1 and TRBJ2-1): KAGVTQTPRYLIKTRGQQVTLSCSPISGHRSVSWYQQTPGQGLQFLFEYFSETQRNKGNFPGRFSGRQFSNSRSEMNVSTLELGDSALYLCASSLTRGGSYNEQFFGPGTRLTVL.

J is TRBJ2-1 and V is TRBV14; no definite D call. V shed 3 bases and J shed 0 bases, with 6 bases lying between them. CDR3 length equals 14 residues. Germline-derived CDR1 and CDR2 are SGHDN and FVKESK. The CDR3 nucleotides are TGTGCCAGCAGCCACAGGCACTCCTACAATGAGCAGTTCTTC. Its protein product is CASSHRHSYNEQFF.

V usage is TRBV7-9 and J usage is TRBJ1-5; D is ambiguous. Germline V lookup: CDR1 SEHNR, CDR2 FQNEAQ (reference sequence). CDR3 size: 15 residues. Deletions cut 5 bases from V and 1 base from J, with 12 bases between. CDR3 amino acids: CASSRLSMSNQPQHF. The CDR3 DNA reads TGTGCCAGCAGCCGACTATCCATGAGCAATCAGCCCCAGCATTTT.

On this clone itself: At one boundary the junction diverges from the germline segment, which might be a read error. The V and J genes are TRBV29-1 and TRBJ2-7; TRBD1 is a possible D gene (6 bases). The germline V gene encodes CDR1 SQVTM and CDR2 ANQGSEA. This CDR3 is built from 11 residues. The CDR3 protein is CSVVFDRSSVF. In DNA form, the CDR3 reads TGCAGCGTTGTCTTCGACAGGAGCAGTGTGTTC.

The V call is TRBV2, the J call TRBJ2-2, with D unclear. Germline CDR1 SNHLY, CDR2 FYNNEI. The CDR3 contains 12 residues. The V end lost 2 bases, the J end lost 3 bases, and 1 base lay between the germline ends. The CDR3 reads CASSEHTGELFF. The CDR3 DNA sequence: TGTGCCAGCAGTGAACACACCGGGGAGCTGTTTTTT.

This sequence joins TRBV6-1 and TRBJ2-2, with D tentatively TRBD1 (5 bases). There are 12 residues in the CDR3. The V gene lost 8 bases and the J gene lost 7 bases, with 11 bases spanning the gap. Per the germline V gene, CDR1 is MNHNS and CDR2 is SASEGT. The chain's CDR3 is CASSGFRGELFF. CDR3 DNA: TGTGCCAGCTCAGGGTTTCGCGGGGAGCTGTTTTTT.

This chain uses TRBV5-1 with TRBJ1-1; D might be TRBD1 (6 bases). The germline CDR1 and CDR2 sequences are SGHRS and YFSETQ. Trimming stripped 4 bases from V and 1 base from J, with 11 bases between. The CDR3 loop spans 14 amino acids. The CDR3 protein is CASSVTGPNTEAFF. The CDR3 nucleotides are TGCGCCAGCAGCGTCACAGGGCCGAACACTGAAGCTTTCTTT.

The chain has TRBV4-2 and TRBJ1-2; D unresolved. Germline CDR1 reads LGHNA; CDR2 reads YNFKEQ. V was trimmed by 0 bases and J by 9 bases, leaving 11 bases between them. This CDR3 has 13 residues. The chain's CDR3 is CASSQDTATRYTF. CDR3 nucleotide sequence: TGTGCCAGCAGCCAAGATACTGCGACCCGCTACACCTTC.

This CDR3 is CAWSPRSSSYNSPLHF. In DNA form, the CDR3 reads TGTGCCTGGAGTCCCAGGTCGAGCTCCTATAATTCACCCCTCCACTTT. This rearrangement joins TRBV30 to TRBJ1-6; D is undetermined. Germline-derived CDR1 and CDR2 are GTSNPN and SVGIG (reference sequence). V shed 2 bases and J shed 0 bases, with 11 bases lying between them. CDR3 length: 16 residues.

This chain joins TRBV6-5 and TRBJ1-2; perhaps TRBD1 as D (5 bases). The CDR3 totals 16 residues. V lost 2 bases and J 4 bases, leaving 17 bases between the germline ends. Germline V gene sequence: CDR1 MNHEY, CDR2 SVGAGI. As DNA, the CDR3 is TGTGCCAGCAGTTACGGAGGGGAGGGCTCGATCTATGGCTACACCTTC. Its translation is CASSYGGEGSIYGYTF.

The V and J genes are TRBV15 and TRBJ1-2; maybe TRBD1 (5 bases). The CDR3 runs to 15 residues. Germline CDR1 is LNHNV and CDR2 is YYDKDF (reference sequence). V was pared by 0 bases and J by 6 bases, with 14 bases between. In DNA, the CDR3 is TGTGCCACCAGCAGAGATCTGACGAGGGACCATGGCTACACCTTC. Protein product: CATSRDLTRDHGYTF. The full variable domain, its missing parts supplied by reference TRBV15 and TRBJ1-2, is DAMVIQNPRYQVTQFGKPVTLSCSQTLNHNVMYWYQQKSSQAPKLLFHYYDKDFNNEADTPDNFQSRRPNTSFCFLDIRSPGLGDTAMYLCATSRDLTRDHGYTFGSGTRLTVV.

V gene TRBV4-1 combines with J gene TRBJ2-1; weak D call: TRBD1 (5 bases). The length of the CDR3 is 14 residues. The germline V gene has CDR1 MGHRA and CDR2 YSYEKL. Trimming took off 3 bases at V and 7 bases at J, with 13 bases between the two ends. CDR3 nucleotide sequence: TGCGCCAGCAGCCAGGCAGACGCAGGGAATGAGCAGTTCTTC. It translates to CASSQADAGNEQFF.

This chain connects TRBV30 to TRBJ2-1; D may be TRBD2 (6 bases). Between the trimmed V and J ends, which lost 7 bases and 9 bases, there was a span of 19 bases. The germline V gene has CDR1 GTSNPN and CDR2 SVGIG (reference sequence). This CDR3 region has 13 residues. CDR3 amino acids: CAFLLASGGEQFF. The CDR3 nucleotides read TGTGCCTTTCTCTTAGCCTCCGGGGGTGAGCAGTTCTTC. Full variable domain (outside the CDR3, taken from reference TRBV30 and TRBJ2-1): SQTIHQWPATLVQPVGSPLSLECTVEGTSNPNLYWYRQAAGRGLQLLFYSVGIGQISSEVPQNLSASRPQDRQFILSSKKLLLSDSGFYLCAFLLASGGEQFFGPGTRLTVL.

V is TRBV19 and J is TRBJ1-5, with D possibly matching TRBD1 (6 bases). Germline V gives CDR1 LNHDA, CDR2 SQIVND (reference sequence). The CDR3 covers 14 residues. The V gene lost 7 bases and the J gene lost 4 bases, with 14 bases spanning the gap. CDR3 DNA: TGTGCCAGTACCCCCGGGCAGGGGAATCAGCCCCAGCATTTT. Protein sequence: CASTPGQGNQPQHF.

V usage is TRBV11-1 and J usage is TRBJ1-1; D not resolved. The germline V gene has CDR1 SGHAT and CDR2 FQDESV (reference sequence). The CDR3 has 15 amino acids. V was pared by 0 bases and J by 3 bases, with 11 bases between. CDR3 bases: TGTGCCAGCAGCTTAGCTTCCGGCGGGGACACTGAAGCTTTCTTT. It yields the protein CASSLASGGDTEAFF.